The rows below give T cell receptor beta chains drawn from one sample of a study of Ad26.COV2.S vaccination and SARS-CoV-2 variants. The method was immunoSEQ multiplex PCR; TCRdb's version includes in-frame clones alone and lacks a portion of them. The sample consists of under 600,000 clones, roughly nine tenths of them appearing once. This specimen consisted of peripheral blood, obtained in a trial of Ad26.COV2.S vaccine versus placebo. These receptor sequences come from a person between 18 and 59 years old who received the Ad26.COV2.S COVID-19 vaccine or a placebo. CDR3s include the opening cysteine and the closing phenylalanine or tryptophan. D genes are given only for firm matches. Size values are once, few and many counts, or a class for expanded clones, and some rows have none.

abundance	v_gene	j_gene	d_gene	len	CDR3aa	CDR3nt
.	TRBV28	TRBJ2-7	TRBD1	15	CASITPQGARSEQYF	TGTGCCAGCATTACCCCTCAGGGGGCGAGGTCCGAGCAGTACTTC
.	TRBV12-5	TRBJ1-1	.	12	CASGVELPKAFF	TGTGCTAGTGGTGTTGAGTTACCGAAAGCTTTCTTT
.	TRBV20-1	TRBJ2-7	.	11	CSATIRYEQYF	TGCAGTGCTACAATCCGCTACGAGCAGTACTTC
.	TRBV5-1	TRBJ2-1	.	17	CASSSGAGTLLGNEQFF	TGCGCCAGCAGCTCCGGGGCCGGGACCCTTTTAGGCAATGAGCAGTTCTTC
.	TRBV18	TRBJ2-3	TRBD2	17	CASSPSEAGASTDTQYF	TGTGCCAGCTCACCATCCGAAGCGGGAGCCAGCACAGATACGCAGTATTTT
.	TRBV29-1	TRBJ1-1	.	13	CSVARERNTEAFF	TGCAGCGTTGCAAGGGAACGGAACACTGAAGCTTTCTTT
.	TRBV18	TRBJ2-5	.	14	CASSPDSLQETQYF	TGTGCCAGCTCACCGGACAGCCTCCAAGAGACCCAGTACTTC
.	TRBV25-1	TRBJ2-3	.	14	CASSEYGSTDTQYF	TGTGCCAGCAGTGAATACGGGAGCACAGATACGCAGTATTTT
.	TRBV3-1/TRBV3-2	TRBJ2-2	.	16	CASSHLRGISLGELFF	TGTGCCAGCAGCCACCTAAGGGGTATTTCCCTCGGGGAGCTGTTTTTT
.	TRBV9	TRBJ2-7	.	14	CASSVAAGAYEQYF	TGTGCCAGCAGCGTAGCCGCAGGGGCCTACGAGCAGTACTTC
.	TRBV13	TRBJ2-7	.	15	CASSAQGRTSYEQYF	TGTGCCAGCAGCGCCCAAGGACGGACATCCTACGAGCAGTACTTC
few	TRBV5-1	TRBJ2-7	.	14	CASSQDTAGGEQYF	TGCGCCAGCAGCCAAGACACGGCCGGCGGAGAGCAGTACTTC
.	TRBV11-1	TRBJ2-7	.	13	CASSLAAGYEQYF	TGTGCCAGCAGCTTGGCCGCTGGATACGAGCAGTACTTC
.	TRBV5-1	TRBJ1-1	.	13	CASKGGVNTEAFF	TGCGCCAGCAAGGGTGGAGTGAACACTGAAGCTTTCTTT
few	TRBV4-1	TRBJ2-6	TRBD1	16	CASSPWTGAGANVLTF	TGCGCCAGCAGCCCCTGGACAGGGGCTGGGGCCAACGTCCTGACTTTC
few	TRBV28	TRBJ2-5	TRBD1	16	CASSHQGGRVRETQYF	TGTGCCAGCAGTCATCAAGGGGGCCGGGTAAGAGAGACCCAGTACTTC
.	TRBV18	TRBJ1-5	.	14	CASSPSNGGQPQHF	TGTGCCAGCTCACCTTCAAACGGGGGTCAGCCCCAGCATTTT
.	TRBV6-1	TRBJ1-5	.	15	CASSESLEGYQPQHF	TGTGCCAGCAGTGAATCGCTCGAGGGGTATCAGCCCCAGCATTTT
.	TRBV15	TRBJ2-1	.	14	CATSKGGSYNEQFF	TGTGCCACCAGCAAGGGGGGGTCCTACAATGAGCAGTTCTTC
.	TRBV3-1/TRBV3-2	TRBJ2-3	.	15	CASIPTDYRTDTQYF	TGTGCCAGCATTCCAACCGACTACCGCACAGATACGCAGTATTTT
.	TRBV30	TRBJ1-2	.	13	CAWSVRVGYGYTF	TGTGCCTGGAGTGTAAGGGTTGGCTATGGCTACACCTTC
.	TRBV14	TRBJ2-7	TRBD2	13	CASSQTPGTRQYF	TGTGCCAGCAGCCAAACCCCGGGGACTAGGCAGTACTTC
.	TRBV2	TRBJ1-6	TRBD1	16	CASRGDRSSYNSPLHF	TGTGCCAGCAGAGGGGACAGGAGCTCCTATAATTCACCCCTCCACTTT
once	TRBV3-1/TRBV3-2	TRBJ2-1	TRBD2	19	CASSQVQRGGPGGPNEQFF	TGTGCCAGCAGCCAAGTCCAGCGGGGGGGCCCAGGGGGCCCCAATGAGCAGTTCTTC